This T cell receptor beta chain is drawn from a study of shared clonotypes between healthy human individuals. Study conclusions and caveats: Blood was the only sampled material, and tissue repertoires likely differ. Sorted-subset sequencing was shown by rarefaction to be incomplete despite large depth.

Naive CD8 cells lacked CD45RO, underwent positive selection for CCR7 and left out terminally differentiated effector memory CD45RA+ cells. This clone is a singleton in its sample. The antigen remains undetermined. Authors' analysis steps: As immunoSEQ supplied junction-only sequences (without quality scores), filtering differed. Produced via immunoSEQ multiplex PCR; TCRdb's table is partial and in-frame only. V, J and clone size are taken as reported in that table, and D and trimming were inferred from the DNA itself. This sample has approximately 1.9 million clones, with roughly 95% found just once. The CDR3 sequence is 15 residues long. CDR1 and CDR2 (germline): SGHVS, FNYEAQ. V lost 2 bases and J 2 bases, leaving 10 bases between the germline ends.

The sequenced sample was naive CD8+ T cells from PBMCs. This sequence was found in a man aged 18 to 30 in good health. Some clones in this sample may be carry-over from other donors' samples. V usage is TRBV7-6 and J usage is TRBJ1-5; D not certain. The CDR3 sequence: CASSLSSGGNQPQHF. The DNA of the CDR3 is TGTGCCAGCAGCTTATCGTCGGGTGGCAATCAGCCCCAGCATTTT.